This is a list of T cell receptor beta chains from one sample in a study of blood T cell repertoires in COVID-19. Sequencing used immunoSEQ multiplex PCR; TCRdb keeps in-frame clones, though not all of them. In the table there are almost 250,000 clones, about 84% of which are singletons. The sample consisted of peripheral blood. The receptors originated from a woman older than 75 with COVID-19, enrolled during active disease. The CDR3 runs from the conserved cysteine through the conserved F or W. A D gene is named only where the DNA matches it firmly.

j_gene,v_gene,d_gene,CDR3aa
TRBJ1-2,TRBV7-9,TRBD1,CASSLIGGTEFYGYTF
TRBJ1-5,TRBV4-1,TRBD1,CASSQEGTGIGPQHF
TRBJ1-5,TRBV4-1,-,CASSQDLQGSNQPQHF
TRBJ1-3,TRBV9,-,CASSDSSGNTIYF
TRBJ2-2,TRBV19,-,CASKEILDTGELFF
TRBJ1-3,TRBV29-1,-,CSVEENSGNTIYF
TRBJ1-2,TRBV7-9,-,CASSSEGGDGYTF
TRBJ2-7,TRBV10-3,TRBD1,CAISAAGGSYEQYF
TRBJ1-6,TRBV10-3,TRBD1,CAISESRTGSSYNSPLHF
TRBJ1-4,TRBV5-4,-,CASSRRGGGEKLFF
TRBJ2-1,TRBV18,TRBD2,CASSPDWTSGGVNEQFF
TRBJ1-1,TRBV27,-,CASTTRAGYTEAFF
TRBJ2-1,TRBV12-3/TRBV12-4,-,CASSSQNEQFF
TRBJ2-2,TRBV6-5,TRBD1,CASRVDRDTGELFF
TRBJ1-2,TRBV19,-,CASSTGTFIYGYTF
TRBJ2-1,TRBV6-2/TRBV6-3,TRBD2,CASSYSGAPRSVNEQFF
TRBJ1-1,TRBV3-1/TRBV3-2,TRBD1,CASSQLDRVNTEAFF
TRBJ1-6,TRBV3-1/TRBV3-2,-,CASSPLENSPLHF
TRBJ2-5,TRBV18,-,CASSHQTGIETQYF
TRBJ2-1,TRBV19,-,CASIEPFSFVQFF
TRBJ2-2,TRBV15,TRBD1,CATSTGTGETGELFF
TRBJ1-6,TRBV5-4,TRBD1,CASSWGQNNSPLHF
TRBJ1-2,TRBV4-1,TRBD1,CASSDSGQGYYGYTF
TRBJ2-5,TRBV21-1,-,CASSYHRGPNEETQYF
TRBJ2-1,TRBV19,TRBD2,CASSKRPSGGSSSYNEQFF
TRBJ1-6,TRBV6-4,-,CASSSDSYNSPLHF
TRBJ1-4,TRBV6-5,-,CASSQTATNEKLFF
TRBJ2-5,TRBV4-1,TRBD2,CASSQGGSGGKTQYF
TRBJ1-2,TRBV18,-,CASSQNYGYTF